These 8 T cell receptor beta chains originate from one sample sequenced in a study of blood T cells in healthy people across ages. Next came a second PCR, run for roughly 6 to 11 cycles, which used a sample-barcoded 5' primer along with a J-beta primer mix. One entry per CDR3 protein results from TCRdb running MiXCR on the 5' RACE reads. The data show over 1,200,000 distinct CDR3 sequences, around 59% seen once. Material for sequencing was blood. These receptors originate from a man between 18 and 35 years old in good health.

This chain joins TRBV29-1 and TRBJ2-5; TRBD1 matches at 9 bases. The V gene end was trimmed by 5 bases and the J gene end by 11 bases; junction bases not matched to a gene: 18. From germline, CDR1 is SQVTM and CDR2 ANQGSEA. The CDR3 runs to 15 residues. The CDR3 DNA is TGCAGCGTTCCCGGTTGGGGGACAGGGACCAATGAGCAGTACTTC. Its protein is CSVPGWGTGTNEQYF.

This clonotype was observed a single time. CDR3 DNA: TGCAGCGTTGATAGCGGGTCCTATGGCTACACCTTC. Protein sequence: CSVDSGSYGYTF. The chain links TRBV29-1 to TRBJ1-2; D ambiguous. CDR1 and CDR2 (germline): SQVTM, ANQGSEA. The V gene lost 3 bases and the J gene lost 4 bases, with 9 bases spanning the gap. This CDR3 has 12 residues.

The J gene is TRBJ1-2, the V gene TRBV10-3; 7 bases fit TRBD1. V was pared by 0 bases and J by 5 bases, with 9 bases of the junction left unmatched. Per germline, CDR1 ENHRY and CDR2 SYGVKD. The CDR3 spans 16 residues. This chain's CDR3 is CAISESEGAVLYGYTF. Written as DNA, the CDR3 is TGTGCCATCAGTGAGTCAGAGGGGGCGGTCCTTTATGGCTACACCTTC.

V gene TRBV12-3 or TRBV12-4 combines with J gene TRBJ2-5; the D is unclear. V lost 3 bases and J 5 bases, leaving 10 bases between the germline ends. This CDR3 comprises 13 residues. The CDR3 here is CASSFQNGETQYF. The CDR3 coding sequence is TGTGCCAGCAGTTTCCAAAACGGGGAGACCCAGTACTTC.

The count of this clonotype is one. In DNA form, the CDR3 reads TGTGCCAGCAGCTTAGCGTTGCAGGGGCTGAGCTCCTACAATGAGCAGTTCTTC. The encoded protein is CASSLALQGLSSYNEQFF. The chain recombines TRBV7-9 with TRBJ2-1; perhaps TRBD1 as D (6 bases). There are 18 residues in the CDR3. Trimming pared 0 bases from V and 0 bases from J, leaving 15 bases between. Germline V gene lookup returns CDR1 SEHNR and CDR2 FQNEAQ (reference sequence).

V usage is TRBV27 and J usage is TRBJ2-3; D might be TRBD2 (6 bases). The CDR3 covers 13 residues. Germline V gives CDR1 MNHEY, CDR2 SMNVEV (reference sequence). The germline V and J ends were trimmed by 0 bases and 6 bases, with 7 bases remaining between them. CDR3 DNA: TGTGCCAGCAGTTTATCGGAGGGGGATACGCAGTATTTT. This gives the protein CASSLSEGDTQYF.

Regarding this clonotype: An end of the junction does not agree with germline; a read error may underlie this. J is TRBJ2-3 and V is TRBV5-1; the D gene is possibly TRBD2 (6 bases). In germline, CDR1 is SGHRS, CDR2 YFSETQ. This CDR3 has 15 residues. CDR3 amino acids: CACSFRGLGTDTQYF. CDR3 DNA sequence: TGCGCCTGCAGCTTCCGGGGGTTGGGCACAGATACGCAGTATTTT.

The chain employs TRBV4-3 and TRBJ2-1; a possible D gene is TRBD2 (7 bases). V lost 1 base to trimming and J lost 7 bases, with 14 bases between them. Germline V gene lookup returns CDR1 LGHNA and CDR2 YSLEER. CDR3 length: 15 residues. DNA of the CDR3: TGCGCCAGCAGCCAAGGGTACGGGGGGCGTAATGAGCAGTTCTTC. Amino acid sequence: CASSQGYGGRNEQFF.